This T cell receptor (beta chain) was observed in a study of shared clonotypes between healthy human individuals. Study outcomes and limitations: Incomplete sequencing of sorted subsets was indicated by rarefaction despite large depth. Limitation of the genetic and exposure-history diversity represented came from the few donors.

Points on this clone: Its antigen is not known.

The data were produced by immunoSEQ multiplex PCR, yet TCRdb's version contains in-frame clones alone and is incomplete. The sample has about 2.2 million clones, more than 85% seen once; the top ten hold around 1.7%. The naive CD8 subset, CD45RO-negative cells positively selected for CCR7, excluded terminally differentiated effector memory CD45RA+ cells. What was sequenced was naive CD8+ T cells from PBMCs. This sequence originates from a young man in good health. Some clones in this sample may be carry-over from other donors' samples.

The CDR3 coding sequence is TGTGCCAGCACCCCACTGGGGGGACTTTCCTACAATGAGCAGTTCTTC. This codes for CASTPLGGLSYNEQFF. The gene calls are TRBV27 and TRBJ2-1; D possibly corresponds to TRBD2 (6 bases). CDR3 size: 16 residues. The V gene's germline CDR1 is MNHEY and CDR2 SMNVEV (reference sequence). The V gene lost 7 bases and the J gene lost 1 base, with 17 bases spanning the gap.